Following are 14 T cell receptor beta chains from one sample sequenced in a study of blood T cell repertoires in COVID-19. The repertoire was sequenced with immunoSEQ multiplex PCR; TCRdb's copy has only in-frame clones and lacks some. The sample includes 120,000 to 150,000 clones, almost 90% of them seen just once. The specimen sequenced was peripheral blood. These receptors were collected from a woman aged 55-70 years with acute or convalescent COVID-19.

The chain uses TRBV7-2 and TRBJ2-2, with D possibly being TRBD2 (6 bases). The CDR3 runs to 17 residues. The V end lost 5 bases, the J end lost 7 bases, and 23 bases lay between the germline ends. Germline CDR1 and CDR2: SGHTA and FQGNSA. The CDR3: CASSLQGPGPGGGELFF. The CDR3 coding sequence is TGTGCCAGCAGCCTCCAAGGGCCGGGACCCGGGGGCGGGGAGCTGTTTTTT.

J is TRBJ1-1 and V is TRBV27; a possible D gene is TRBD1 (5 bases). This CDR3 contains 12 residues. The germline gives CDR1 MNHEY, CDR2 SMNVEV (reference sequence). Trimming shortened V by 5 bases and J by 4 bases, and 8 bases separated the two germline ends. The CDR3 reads CASSPGFTEAFF. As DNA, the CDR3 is TGTGCCAGCAGTCCAGGGTTCACTGAAGCTTTCTTT.

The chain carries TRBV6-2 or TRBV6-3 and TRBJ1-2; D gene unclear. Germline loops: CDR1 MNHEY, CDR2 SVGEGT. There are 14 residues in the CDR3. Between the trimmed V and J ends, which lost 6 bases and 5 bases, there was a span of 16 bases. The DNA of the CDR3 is TGTGCCAGCAGGCCTGCCGGGAGTAATTATGGCTACACCTTC. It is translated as CASRPAGSNYGYTF.

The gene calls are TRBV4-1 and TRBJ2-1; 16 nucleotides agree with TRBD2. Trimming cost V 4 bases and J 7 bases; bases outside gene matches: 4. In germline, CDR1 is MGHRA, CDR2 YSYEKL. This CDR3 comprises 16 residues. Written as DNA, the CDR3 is TGCGCCAGCAGCCCGACGGGACTAGCGGGGGGGAATGAGCAGTTCTTC. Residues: CASSPTGLAGGNEQFF.

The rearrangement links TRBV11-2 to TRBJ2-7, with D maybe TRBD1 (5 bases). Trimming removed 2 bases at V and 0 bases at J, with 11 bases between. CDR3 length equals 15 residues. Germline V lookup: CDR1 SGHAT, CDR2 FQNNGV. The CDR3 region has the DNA TGTGCCAGCAGCTTACCTTTGGGGCCCTCCTACGAGCAGTACTTC. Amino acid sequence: CASSLPLGPSYEQYF.

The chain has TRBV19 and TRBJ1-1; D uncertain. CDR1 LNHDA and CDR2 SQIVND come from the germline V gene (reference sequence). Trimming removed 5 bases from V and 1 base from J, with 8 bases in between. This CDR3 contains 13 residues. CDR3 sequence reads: CASSAQENTEAFF. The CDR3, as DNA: TGTGCCAGTAGTGCTCAGGAGAACACTGAAGCTTTCTTT.

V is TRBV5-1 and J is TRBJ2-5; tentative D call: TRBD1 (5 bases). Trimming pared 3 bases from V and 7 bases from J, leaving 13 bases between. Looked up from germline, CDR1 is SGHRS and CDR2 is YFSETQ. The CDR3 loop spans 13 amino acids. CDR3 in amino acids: CASSSGPQGTQYF. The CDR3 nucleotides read TGCGCCAGCAGCTCAGGCCCCCAGGGGACCCAGTACTTC.

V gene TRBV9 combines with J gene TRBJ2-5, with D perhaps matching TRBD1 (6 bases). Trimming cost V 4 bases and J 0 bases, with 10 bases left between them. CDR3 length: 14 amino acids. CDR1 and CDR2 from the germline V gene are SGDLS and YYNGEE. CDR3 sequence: CASSTRQDQETQYF. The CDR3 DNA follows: TGTGCCAGCAGCACCCGACAGGACCAAGAGACCCAGTACTTC.

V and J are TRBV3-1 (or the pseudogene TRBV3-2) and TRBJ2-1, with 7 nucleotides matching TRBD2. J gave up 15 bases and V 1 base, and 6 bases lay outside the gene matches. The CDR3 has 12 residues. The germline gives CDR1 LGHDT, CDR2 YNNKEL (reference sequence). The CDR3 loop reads CASSQAFSGSFF. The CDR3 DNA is TGTGCCAGCAGCCAAGCTTTTAGCGGGTCGTTCTTC.

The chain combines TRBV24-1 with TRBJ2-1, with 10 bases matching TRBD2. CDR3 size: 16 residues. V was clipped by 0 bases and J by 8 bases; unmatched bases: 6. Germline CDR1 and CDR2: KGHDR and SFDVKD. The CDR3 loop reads CATSDLGERGGHEQFF. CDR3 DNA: TGTGCCACCAGTGATTTGGGGGAGCGGGGGGGCCATGAGCAGTTCTTC.

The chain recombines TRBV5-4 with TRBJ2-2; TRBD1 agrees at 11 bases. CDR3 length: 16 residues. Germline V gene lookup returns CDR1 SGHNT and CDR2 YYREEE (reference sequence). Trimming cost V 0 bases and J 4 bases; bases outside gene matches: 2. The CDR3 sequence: CASSLGGTGGTGELFF. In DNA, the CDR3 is TGTGCCAGCAGCTTGGGAGGGACAGGGGGCACCGGGGAGCTGTTTTTT. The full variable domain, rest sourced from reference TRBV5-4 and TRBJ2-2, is ETGVTQSPTHLIKTRGQQVTLRCSSQSGHNTVSWYQQALGQGPQFIFQYYREEENGRGNFPPRFSGLQFPNYSSELNVNALELDDSALYLCASSLGGTGGTGELFFGEGSRLTVL.

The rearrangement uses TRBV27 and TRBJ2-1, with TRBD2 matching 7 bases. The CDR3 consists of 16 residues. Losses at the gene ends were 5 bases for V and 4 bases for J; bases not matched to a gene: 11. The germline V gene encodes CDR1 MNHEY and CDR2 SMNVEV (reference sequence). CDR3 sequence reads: CASSPRSSGGYNEQFF. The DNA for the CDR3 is TGTGCCAGCAGTCCACGCTCTAGCGGAGGTTACAATGAGCAGTTCTTC.

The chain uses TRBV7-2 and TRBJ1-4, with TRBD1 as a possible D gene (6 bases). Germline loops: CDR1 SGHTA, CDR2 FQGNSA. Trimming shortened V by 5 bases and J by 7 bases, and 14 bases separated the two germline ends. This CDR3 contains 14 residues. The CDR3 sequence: CASSPGGASEKLFF. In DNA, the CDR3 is TGTGCCAGCAGCCCCGGGGGGGCATCTGAAAAACTGTTTTTT.

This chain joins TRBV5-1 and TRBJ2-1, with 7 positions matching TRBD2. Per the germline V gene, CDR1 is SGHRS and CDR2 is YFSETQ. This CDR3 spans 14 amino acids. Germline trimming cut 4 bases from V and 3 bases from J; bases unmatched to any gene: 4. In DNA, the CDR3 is TGCGCCAGCAGCCCCCGGGACTACTACAATGAGCAGTTCTTC. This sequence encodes CASSPRDYYNEQFF.